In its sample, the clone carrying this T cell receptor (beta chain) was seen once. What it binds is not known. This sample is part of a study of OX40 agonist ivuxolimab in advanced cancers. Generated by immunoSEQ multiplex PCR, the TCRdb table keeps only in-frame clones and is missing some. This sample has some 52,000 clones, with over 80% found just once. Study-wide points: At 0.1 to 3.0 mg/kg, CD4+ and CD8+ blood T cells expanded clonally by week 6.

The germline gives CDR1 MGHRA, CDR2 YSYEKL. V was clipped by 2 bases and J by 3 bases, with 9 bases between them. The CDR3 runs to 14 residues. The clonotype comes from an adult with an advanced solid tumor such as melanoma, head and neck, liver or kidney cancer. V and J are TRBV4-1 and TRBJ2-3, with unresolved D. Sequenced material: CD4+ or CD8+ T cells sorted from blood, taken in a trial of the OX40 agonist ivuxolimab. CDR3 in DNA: TGCGCCAGCAGCCAATGGATCCGGACAGATACGCAGTATTTT. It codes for CASSQWIRTDTQYF.